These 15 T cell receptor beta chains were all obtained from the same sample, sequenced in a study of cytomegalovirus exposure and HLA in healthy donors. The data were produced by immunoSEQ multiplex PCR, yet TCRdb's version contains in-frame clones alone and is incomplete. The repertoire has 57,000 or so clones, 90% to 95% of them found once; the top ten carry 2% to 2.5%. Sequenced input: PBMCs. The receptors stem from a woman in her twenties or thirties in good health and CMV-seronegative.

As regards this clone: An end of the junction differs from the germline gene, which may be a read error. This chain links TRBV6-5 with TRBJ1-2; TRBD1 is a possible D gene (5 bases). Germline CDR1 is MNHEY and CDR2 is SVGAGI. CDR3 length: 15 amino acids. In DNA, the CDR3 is TGTGCCAGCAGTTCTCCGGGGGAGGCCGCCTATGGCCACACCTTC. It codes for CASSSPGEAAYGHTF.

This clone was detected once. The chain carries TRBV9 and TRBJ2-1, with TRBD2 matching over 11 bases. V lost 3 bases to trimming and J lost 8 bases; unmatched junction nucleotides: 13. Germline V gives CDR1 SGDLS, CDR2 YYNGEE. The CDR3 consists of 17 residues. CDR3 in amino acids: CASSGINTSGSLDEQFF. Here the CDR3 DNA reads TGTGCCAGCAGCGGAATTAATACTAGCGGGAGCCTCGATGAGCAGTTCTTC.

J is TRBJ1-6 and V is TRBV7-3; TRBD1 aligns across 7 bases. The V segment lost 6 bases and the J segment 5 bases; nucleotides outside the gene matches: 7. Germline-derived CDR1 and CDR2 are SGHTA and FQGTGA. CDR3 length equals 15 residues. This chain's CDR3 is CASSWGQPHNSPLHF. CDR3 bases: TGTGCCAGCAGTTGGGGACAGCCGCATAATTCACCCCTCCACTTT. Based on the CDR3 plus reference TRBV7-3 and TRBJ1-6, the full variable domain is GAGVSQTPSNKVTEKGKYVELRCDPISGHTALYWYRQSLGQGPEFLIYFQGTGAADDSGLPNDRFFAVRPEGSVSTLKIQRTERGDSAVYLCASSWGQPHNSPLHFGNGTRLTVT.

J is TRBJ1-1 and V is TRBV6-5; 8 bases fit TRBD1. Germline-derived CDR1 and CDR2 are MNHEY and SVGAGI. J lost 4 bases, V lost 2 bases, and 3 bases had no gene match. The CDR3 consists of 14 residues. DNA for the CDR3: TGTGCCAGCAGTTACAATACAGGGGGCACTGAAGCTTTCTTT. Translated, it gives CASSYNTGGTEAFF.

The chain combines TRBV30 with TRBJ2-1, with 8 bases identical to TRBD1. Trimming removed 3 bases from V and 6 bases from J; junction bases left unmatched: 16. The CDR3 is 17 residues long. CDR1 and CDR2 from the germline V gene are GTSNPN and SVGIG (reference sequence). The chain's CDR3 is CAWSAHSGGDLSNEQFF. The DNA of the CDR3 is TGTGCCTGGAGCGCACATTCAGGGGGCGATTTAAGCAATGAGCAGTTCTTC.

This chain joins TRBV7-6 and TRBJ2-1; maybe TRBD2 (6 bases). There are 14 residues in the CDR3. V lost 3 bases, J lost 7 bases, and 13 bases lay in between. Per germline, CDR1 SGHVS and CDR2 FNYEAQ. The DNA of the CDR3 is TGTGCCAGCAGCTTGGCGGGGCAGCCTAATGAGCAGTTCTTC. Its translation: CASSLAGQPNEQFF. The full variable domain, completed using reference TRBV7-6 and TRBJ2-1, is GAGVSQSPRYKVTKRGQDVALRCDPISGHVSLYWYRQALGQGPEFLTYFNYEAQQDKSGLPNDRFSAERPEGSISTLTIQRTEQRDSAMYRCASSLAGQPNEQFFGPGTRLTVL.

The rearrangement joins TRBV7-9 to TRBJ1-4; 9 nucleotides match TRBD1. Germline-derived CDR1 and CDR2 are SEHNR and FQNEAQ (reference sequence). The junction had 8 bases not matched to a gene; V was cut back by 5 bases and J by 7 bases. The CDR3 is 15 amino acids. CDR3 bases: TGTGCCAGCAGCCCCCCAACGGACAGGGGTGAAAAACTGTTTTTT. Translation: CASSPPTDRGEKLFF. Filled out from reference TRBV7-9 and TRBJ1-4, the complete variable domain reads DTGVSQNPRHKITKRGQNVTFRCDPISEHNRLYWYRQTLGQGPEFLTYFQNEAQLEKSRLLSDRFSAERPKGSFSTLEIQRTEQGDSAMYLCASSPPTDRGEKLFFGSGTQLSVL.

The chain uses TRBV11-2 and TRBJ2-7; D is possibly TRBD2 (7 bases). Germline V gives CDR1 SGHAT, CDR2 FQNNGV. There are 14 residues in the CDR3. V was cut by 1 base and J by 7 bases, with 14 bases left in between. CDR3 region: CASSLVGGPGEQYF. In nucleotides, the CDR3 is TGTGCCAGCAGCTTAGTCGGGGGGCCTGGAGAGCAGTACTTC. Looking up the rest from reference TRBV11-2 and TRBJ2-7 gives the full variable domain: EAGVAQSPRYKIIEKRQSVAFWCNPISGHATLYWYQQILGQGPKLLIQFQNNGVVDDSQLPKDRFSAERLKGVDSTLKIQPAKLEDSAVYLCASSLVGGPGEQYFGPGTRLTVT.

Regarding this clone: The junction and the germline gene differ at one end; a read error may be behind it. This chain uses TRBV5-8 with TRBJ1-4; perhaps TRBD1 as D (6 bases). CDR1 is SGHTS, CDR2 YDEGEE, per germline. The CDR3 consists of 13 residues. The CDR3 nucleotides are TGTGCCAGCAGCCTCCCAGGGGTCACGGTCCGCCTTTTT. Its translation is CASSLPGVTVRLF.

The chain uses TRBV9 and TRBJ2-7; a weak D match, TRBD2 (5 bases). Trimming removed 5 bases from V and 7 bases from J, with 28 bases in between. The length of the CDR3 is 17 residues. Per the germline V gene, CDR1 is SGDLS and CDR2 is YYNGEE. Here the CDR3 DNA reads TGTGCCAGCAGGCGGGTCACTAGTTCCCACGGGTCGGGGGAGCAGTACTTC. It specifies CASRRVTSSHGSGEQYF. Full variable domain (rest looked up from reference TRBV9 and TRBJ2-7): DSGVTQTPKHLITATGQRVTLRCSPRSGDLSVYWYQQSLDQGLQFLIQYYNGEERAKGNILERFSAQQFPDLHSELNLSSLELGDSALYFCASRRVTSSHGSGEQYFGPGTRLTVT.

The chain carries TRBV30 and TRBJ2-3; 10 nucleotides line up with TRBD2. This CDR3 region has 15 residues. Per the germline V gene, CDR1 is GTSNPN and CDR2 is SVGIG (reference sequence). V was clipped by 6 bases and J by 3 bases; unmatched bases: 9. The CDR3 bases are TGTGCCTGTTCCCCAGGGGGACTAGCGACAGATACGCAGTATTTT. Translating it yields CACSPGGLATDTQYF.

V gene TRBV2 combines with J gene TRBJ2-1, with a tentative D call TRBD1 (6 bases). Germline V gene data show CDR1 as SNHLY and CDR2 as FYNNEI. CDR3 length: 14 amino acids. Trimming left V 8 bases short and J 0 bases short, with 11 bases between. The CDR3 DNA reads TGTGCCAGCGAGCAGGGGAGCTCCTACAATGAGCAGTTCTTC. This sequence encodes CASEQGSSYNEQFF.

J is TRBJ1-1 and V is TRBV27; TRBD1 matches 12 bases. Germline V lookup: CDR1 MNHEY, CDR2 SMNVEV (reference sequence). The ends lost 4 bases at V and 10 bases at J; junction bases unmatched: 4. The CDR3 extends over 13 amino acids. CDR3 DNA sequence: TGTGCCAGCAGTTCCGGGACAGGGGGCAGAGCTTTCTTT. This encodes CASSSGTGGRAFF.

CDR3 protein: CASSLSNNEQFF. CDR3 DNA: TGCGCCAGCAGCTTGTCAAACAATGAGCAGTTCTTC. This chain connects TRBV5-1 to TRBJ2-1, with D unresolved. Germline values: CDR1 SGHRS, CDR2 YFSETQ. There are 12 residues in the CDR3. The germline V and J ends were trimmed by 1 base and 5 bases, with 4 bases remaining between them.

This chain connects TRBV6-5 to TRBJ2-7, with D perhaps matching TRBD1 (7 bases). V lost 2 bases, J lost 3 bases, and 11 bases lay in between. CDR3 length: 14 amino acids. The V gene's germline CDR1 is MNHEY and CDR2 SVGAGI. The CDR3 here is CASSYRRGVYEQYF. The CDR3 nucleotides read TGTGCCAGCAGTTACCGCAGGGGGGTCTACGAGCAGTACTTC.